These 23 T cell receptor beta chains came from one sample sequenced in a study of T cell repertoires in cytomegalovirus infection (dated by TCRdb to between 2018 and 2021). For sequencing, an Illumina HiSeq 1500 was employed. TCRdb applied fastp at Q25 and MiXCR to the public reads, then kept only in-frame beta chains. Rows are combined by CDR3 protein, so each entry shows the most common genes and DNA. This sample comprises 250,000 or so distinct CDR3 sequences, more than 9% of them detected only once. The top ten clones comprise approximately 1.8% of the sample. Material: PBMCs. The receptors here all came from a human donor in good health (CMV status not recorded). Some clones in this sample may be carry-over from other donors' samples.

This clonotype was counted at least ten times. The V gene is TRBV12-3 or TRBV12-4, the J gene TRBJ2-7, with D perhaps assigned TRBD1 or TRBD2 (5 bases each). V dropped 3 bases and J dropped 2 bases, with 11 bases sitting between them. The CDR3 extends over 14 amino acids. In DNA form, the CDR3 reads TGTGCCAGCAGTTTTCGGGACGGGACCTACGAGCAGTACTTC. Translated: CASSFRDGTYEQYF.

Concerning this clonotype itself: This may arise from a read error, as a much more abundant clone is one base away. The gene calls are TRBV11-3 and TRBJ2-1, with D tentatively TRBD2 (5 bases). The CDR3 is 18 residues long. The V gene's germline CDR1 is SGHNT and CDR2 YENEEA. The chain's CDR3 is CATSSSFGAALPTNEQFF. CDR3 bases: TGTGCCACCAGCTCCTCTTTCGGAGCGGCACTACCTACCAATGAGCAGTTCTTC. Full variable domain (outside the CDR3, taken from reference TRBV11-3 and TRBJ2-1): EAGVVQSPRYKIIEKKQPVAFWCNPISGHNTLYWYLQNLGQGPELLIRYENEEAVDDSQLPKDRFSAERLKGVDSTLKIQPAELGDSAVYLCATSSSFGAALPTNEQFFGPGTRLTVL.

The V and J genes are TRBV28 and TRBJ1-5; no firm D call. This CDR3 contains 15 residues. Trimming pared 2 bases from V and 11 bases from J, leaving 19 bases between. Germline assignment: CDR1 MDHEN and CDR2 SYDVKM. The CDR3 DNA reads as TGTGCCAGCAGTTTACGGCCCGGCAGCGGTGGAGCCCAGCATTTT. Translating it yields CASSLRPGSGGAQHF.

This clonotype was observed many times. CDR3 residues: CASSFDRVTVINYGYTF. CDR3 DNA: TGTGCCAGCAGCTTCGACAGGGTTACGGTGATCAACTATGGCTACACCTTC. The chain has TRBV7-2 and TRBJ1-2, with 7 bases lining up with TRBD1. The CDR3 length is 17 residues. The germline V gene has CDR1 SGHTA and CDR2 FQGNSA. The V and J ends lost 3 bases and 2 bases, in that order; junction bases with no gene match: 12.

This clonotype was recorded a few times. The chain has TRBV7-6 and TRBJ2-1; D may be TRBD1 (7 bases). Trimming cost V 4 bases and J 7 bases, with 14 bases left between them. CDR1 SGHVS and CDR2 FNYEAQ come from the germline V gene. The CDR3 contains 14 residues. CDR3 DNA sequence: TGTGCCAGCAGCTCTACTCCAGGGGGGAATGAGCAGTTCTTC. Protein product: CASSSTPGGNEQFF.

This clonotype was counted between two and nine times. V and J are TRBV29-1 and TRBJ2-1, with 12 bases that match TRBD2. Germline V gene data show CDR1 as SQVTM and CDR2 as ANQGSEA. The J segment lost 2 bases and the V segment lost 5 bases, leaving 1 base of the junction unmatched. CDR3 length: 14 residues. CDR3 in DNA: TGCAGCGTTCGACTAGCGGGGGCCTACAATGAGCAGTTCTTC. As protein: CSVRLAGAYNEQFF.

This clonotype was recorded many times. V and J are TRBV28 and TRBJ1-6; D gene uncertain. The V and J ends lost 5 bases and 8 bases respectively, with 25 bases between them. The CDR3 consists of 18 residues. The germline V gene has CDR1 MDHEN and CDR2 SYDVKM. The CDR3 DNA sequence: TGTGCCAGCAGTCTATCTAAAGGACTGGGATCTATAGATTCACCCCTCCACTTT. Its translation: CASSLSKGLGSIDSPLHF.

There are a few counts of this clonotype. The chain links TRBV5-5 to TRBJ1-4, with a weak D call TRBD1 (5 bases). This CDR3 region has 16 residues. Trimming took off 1 base at V and 0 bases at J, with 10 bases between the two ends. Germline loops: CDR1 SGHKS, CDR2 YYEKEE (reference sequence). In DNA form, the CDR3 reads TGTGCCAGCAGCTTGCAGGGCCTCGCAACTAATGAAAAACTGTTTTTT. This encodes CASSLQGLATNEKLFF.

This clonotype was counted at least ten times. The chain employs TRBV12-3 or TRBV12-4 and TRBJ1-2; D is undetermined. Between the trimmed V and J ends, which lost 7 bases and 4 bases, there was a span of 16 bases. The CDR3 is 14 residues long. The CDR3 DNA is TGTGCCAGCAAGGGAGCGCAGAACAGCTATGGCTACACCTTC. Its protein product is CASKGAQNSYGYTF.

The chain employs TRBV6-2 or TRBV6-3 and TRBJ2-1; 7 positions match TRBD1. Germline V CDR1 and CDR2: MNHEY, SVGEGT. The CDR3 runs 20 residues. The trim removed 0 bases at V and 4 bases at J, leaving 18 bases unmatched. CDR3 residues: CASSYSRDSSPEKWYNEQFF. CDR3 coding DNA: TGTGCCAGCAGTTACTCGAGGGACAGCAGCCCAGAAAAGTGGTACAATGAGCAGTTCTTC.

In this sample, this clonotype turned up many times. This rearrangement joins TRBV7-2 to TRBJ1-5, with 10 bases aligning to TRBD1. J lost 0 bases, V lost 2 bases, and 16 bases had no gene match. Germline CDR1 is SGHTA and CDR2 is FQGNSA. The CDR3 length is 21 residues. Here the CDR3 DNA reads TGTGCCAGCAGCTTACCCCCGCAAGGACAGGGGGACGGCTATAGCAATCAGCCCCAGCATTTT. Encoded protein: CASSLPPQGQGDGYSNQPQHF. The full variable domain, completed using reference TRBV7-2 and TRBJ1-5, is GAGVSQSPSNKVTEKGKDVELRCDPISGHTALYWYRQSLGQGLEFLIYFQGNSAPDKSGLPSDRFSAERTGGSVSTLTIQRTQQEDSAVYLCASSLPPQGQGDGYSNQPQHFGDGTRLSIL.

This clonotype was detected many times. The chain joins TRBV28 to TRBJ2-5, with D possibly being TRBD1 (6 bases). CDR1 MDHEN and CDR2 SYDVKM come from the germline V gene. CDR3 length: 13 amino acids. V lost 6 bases and J 5 bases, leaving 13 bases between the germline ends. In nucleotides, the CDR3 is TGTGCCAGCAGGGAAAGGGGGATCGAGACCCAGTACTTC. Protein sequence: CASRERGIETQYF.

This clonotype was seen at least ten times. V usage is TRBV7-3 and J usage is TRBJ1-4; perhaps TRBD1 as D (6 bases). V shed 4 bases and J shed 7 bases, with 19 bases lying between them. From germline, CDR1 is SGHTA and CDR2 FQGTGA. The length of the CDR3 is 16 residues. The CDR3 coding sequence is TGTGCCAGCAGCTCAAAACGACAGGAGCTTGTTGAAAAACTGTTTTTT. Its translation: CASSSKRQELVEKLFF.

DNA for the CDR3: TGTGCCAGCAGCTTGGCCCCGGTATCCGGGGAGCTGTTTTTT. Encoded protein: CASSLAPVSGELFF. The V gene is TRBV7-2, the J gene TRBJ2-2; D not resolved. The CDR3 is 14 amino acids. The V end lost 3 bases, the J end lost 6 bases, and 11 bases lay between the germline ends. The germline CDR1 and CDR2 sequences are SGHTA and FQGNSA. Full variable domain (rest looked up from reference TRBV7-2 and TRBJ2-2): GAGVSQSPSNKVTEKGKDVELRCDPISGHTALYWYRQSLGQGLEFLIYFQGNSAPDKSGLPSDRFSAERTGGSVSTLTIQRTQQEDSAVYLCASSLAPVSGELFFGEGSRLTVL.

The CDR3 nucleotides are TGCGCCAGCAGTACCGGCCTCGGGGGGACCTACCAAGAGACCCAGTACTTC. Its protein product is CASSTGLGGTYQETQYF. The rearrangement uses TRBV5-1 and TRBJ2-5; 7 nucleotides agree with TRBD2. The trim removed 5 bases at V and 0 bases at J, leaving 13 bases unmatched. From germline, CDR1 is SGHRS and CDR2 YFSETQ. This CDR3 is 17 amino acids long.

This clonotype was counted a few times. This sequence joins TRBV10-3 and TRBJ1-2, with 7 bases lining up with TRBD1. The V gene end was trimmed by 4 bases and the J gene end by 3 bases; junction bases not matched to a gene: 8. The germline CDR1 and CDR2 sequences are ENHRY and SYGVKD. The CDR3 loop spans 15 amino acids. The CDR3 nucleotides read TGTGCCATCAGTGGGGGGGACAGCTCTTACTATGGCTACACCTTC. This encodes CAISGGDSSYYGYTF.

This chain uses TRBV2 with TRBJ1-5; D perhaps matches TRBD1 (5 bases). Germline V gives CDR1 SNHLY, CDR2 FYNNEI. This CDR3 region has 14 residues. Trimming removed 3 bases from V and 1 base from J, with 7 bases in between. The CDR3 bases are TGTGCCAGCAGTGACAGGGTAAGCAATCAGCCCCAGCATTTT. Translation: CASSDRVSNQPQHF.

In its sample, this clonotype was seen many times. The rearrangement uses TRBV19 and TRBJ2-7; 7 positions agree with TRBD2. Germline V gives CDR1 LNHDA, CDR2 SQIVND (reference sequence). The length of the CDR3 is 11 residues. Losses at the gene ends were 6 bases for V and 6 bases for J; bases not matched to a gene: 2. The CDR3 loop reads CASRGEGEQYF. DNA for the CDR3: TGTGCCAGTAGGGGGGAGGGCGAGCAGTACTTC.

This clonotype was detected a few times. The chain carries TRBV2 and TRBJ2-1; D may be TRBD2 (7 bases). Trimming shortened V by 4 bases and J by 3 bases, and 13 bases separated the two germline ends. The CDR3 contains 15 residues. Germline CDR1 SNHLY, CDR2 FYNNEI. The CDR3 loop is CASSGGGFGYNEQFF. Written as DNA, the CDR3 is TGTGCCAGCAGTGGGGGGGGCTTTGGCTACAATGAGCAGTTCTTC.

This clonotype showed up many times. V is TRBV7-2 and J is TRBJ2-6; TRBD2 aligns across 10 bases. Losses at the gene ends were 5 bases for V and 0 bases for J; bases not matched to a gene: 7. This CDR3 contains 18 residues. Germline V gene sequence: CDR1 SGHTA, CDR2 FQGNSA. The CDR3 DNA sequence: TGTGCCAGCAGCCAGTCTAGCGGGGGTAGCTCTGGGGCCAACGTCCTGACTTTC. As protein: CASSQSSGGSSGANVLTF.

This clonotype was counted ten times or more. The chain links TRBV7-3 to TRBJ2-6; 11 nucleotides agree with TRBD1. CDR1 is SGHTA and CDR2 is FQGTGA in the germline V gene. The V and J ends lost 5 bases and 13 bases, in that order; junction bases with no gene match: 16. The CDR3 contains 17 residues. CDR3 DNA: TGTGCCAGCAGCAGAGGGGACAGGGGGTTCCCTAGCTCGGTCCTGACTTTC. Encoded protein: CASSRGDRGFPSSVLTF.

The rearrangement links TRBV3-1 to TRBJ2-1; a possible D gene is TRBD2 (5 bases). Germline lookup yields CDR1 LGHDT and CDR2 YNNKEL (reference sequence). The CDR3 is made up of 15 amino acids. Trimming shortened V by 0 bases and J by 4 bases, and 10 bases separated the two germline ends. This chain's CDR3 is CASSQDILEYNEQFF. For the CDR3, the DNA is TGTGCCAGCAGCCAAGACATACTAGAATACAATGAGCAGTTCTTC.

The chain has TRBV7-9 and TRBJ2-5; D unclear. The CDR3 runs 14 residues. CDR1 is SEHNR, CDR2 FQNEAQ, per germline (reference sequence). V was pared by 8 bases and J by 1 base, with 14 bases between. Here the CDR3 reads CASGPGQTQETQYF. The CDR3 DNA sequence: TGTGCCAGCGGCCCCGGGCAGACCCAAGAGACCCAGTACTTC.